The T cell receptor (beta chain) under discussion was sequenced for a study of T cells after yellow fever vaccination. V lost 3 bases to trimming and J lost 0 bases, with 12 bases between them. The CDR3 extends over 16 amino acids. In germline, CDR1 is LGHDT, CDR2 YNNKEL (reference sequence). This clonotype was seen more than once but under ten times. TCRdb itself ran the 5' RACE reads through MiXCR, one entry per CDR3 protein. This sample carries around 310,000 distinct CDR3 sequences, roughly 3.5% of them seen once, and the ten largest clones take about 20%. The chain uses TRBV3-1 and TRBJ2-4; D not resolved. Sequencing used PBMCs, obtained on the day of the yellow fever booster vaccination. The sequence derives from a man between 18 and 35 years old who received the YFV17D yellow fever vaccine. CDR3 sequence reads: CASSQGNGVAKNIQYF. DNA for the CDR3: TGTGCCAGCAGCCAGGGGAACGGCGTAGCCAAAAACATTCAGTACTTC.